A selection of T cell receptor beta chains follows, all from one sample in a study of STAT5B mutations in CD4+ large granular lymphocyte leukemia. The protocol was immunoSEQ multiplex PCR, while the TCRdb copy is restricted to in-frame clones and leaves out a portion. The sample holds 48,000 or so clones, around 70% seen once. Sequenced: CD4+ T cells from blood buffy coats. The origin of the receptors is a human donor in good health. Each CDR3 is given with its conserved first and last residue. The D gene is left open where the match is weak. A row's size may be missing; if present it is once, few, many or a size class.

TRBJ2-2,-,TRBD2,TRBV29-1,TGCAGCGTTGAAGATCTTGGCGGGGGGGCCTTCGGGCCCGGGGAGCTGTTTTTT,CSVEDLGGGAFGPGELFF
TRBJ2-5,-,-,TRBV5-6,TGTGTCAGCAGCTTCATGGGGGGCAGCAAAGAGACCCAGTACTTC,CVSSFMGGSKETQYF
TRBJ1-6,-,-,TRBV19,TGTGCCAGTAAGGTGGCGGCAGGGAATTCACCCCTCCACTTT,CASKVAAGNSPLHF
TRBJ2-3,-,-,TRBV7-2,TGTGCCAGCAGCTCCGCCGTCGCTAGCGGCACAGATACGCAGTATTTT,CASSSAVASGTDTQYF
TRBJ2-1,-,-,TRBV30,TGTGCCTGGACAGGGTTCAATGAGCAGTTCTTC,CAWTGFNEQFF
TRBJ1-6,few,-,TRBV6-5,TGTGCCAGCAGTTACTCTGGGCAGCTCTATAATTCACCCCTCCACTTT,CASSYSGQLYNSPLHF
TRBJ1-5,-,-,TRBV27,TGTGCCAGACCACGAAGCAATCAGCCCCAGCATTTT,CARPRSNQPQHF
TRBJ1-1,few,-,TRBV28,TGTGCCAGCAGTTCCGGACAGAACACTGAAGCTTTCTTT,CASSSGQNTEAFF
TRBJ1-1,-,TRBD1,TRBV19,TGTGCCAGTACCCGACAGGGGAACACTGAAGCTTTCTTT,CASTRQGNTEAFF
TRBJ2-5,-,-,TRBV2,TGTGCCAGCAGTGACTTGGCAGGGGTAGGACAAGAGACCCAGTACTTC,CASSDLAGVGQETQYF
TRBJ1-6,-,-,TRBV19,TGTGCCAGTAGTATCGGAGGGGAGAGCATTTCACCCCTCCACTTT,CASSIGGESISPLHF
TRBJ2-6,-,TRBD1,TRBV4-2,TGTGCCAGCAATCCTCGGTCGGGACAGGGACCCGGGGCCAACGTCCTGACTTTC,CASNPRSGQGPGANVLTF
TRBJ2-3,-,TRBD1,TRBV18,TGTGCCAGCTCACCAAGGACAGGGCGCACAGATACGCAGTATTTT,CASSPRTGRTDTQYF
TRBJ1-2,-,-,TRBV5-4,TGTGCCAGCAGCTCCAAGGGAGGGGGGCAGGGCTATGGCTACACCTTC,CASSSKGGGQGYGYTF
TRBJ2-1,few,TRBD2,TRBV5-1,TGCGCCAGCAGAGCCGGGACTAGCATCGGGCAGTTCTTC,CASRAGTSIGQFF
TRBJ1-4,-,-,TRBV9,TGTGCCAGCAGCGTAGCTTCCAGTTGGAGTGAAAAACTGTTTTTT,CASSVASSWSEKLFF
TRBJ1-1,-,TRBD1,TRBV7-2,TGTGCCAGCACCATAGATGGGACAGGGTACACTGAAGCTTTCTTT,CASTIDGTGYTEAFF
TRBJ1-1,-,TRBD1,TRBV5-1,TGCGCCAGCAGCACGGGACAGGGGATCCACACTGAAGCTTTCTTT,CASSTGQGIHTEAFF
TRBJ1-5,-,TRBD1,TRBV2,TGTGCCAGCAGTCGGGACAGAAGCAATCAGCCCCAGCATTTT,CASSRDRSNQPQHF
TRBJ1-2,-,-,TRBV19,TGTGCCAGTAGTATCGATACAGCCAGCGGCGGCTACACCTTC,CASSIDTASGGYTF
TRBJ2-3,few,-,TRBV5-1,TGCGCCAGCAGCCCAGGACAGAGCACAGATACGCAGTATTTT,CASSPGQSTDTQYF
TRBJ2-7,-,-,TRBV7-8,TGTGCCAGCAGCTTAGAAGGAGGGGGCCCCTACGAGCAGTACTTC,CASSLEGGGPYEQYF
TRBJ1-5,-,TRBD1,TRBV19,TGTGCCAGTAGTATAGGAACAGGGGGCGAATTAAGGCCCCAGCATTTT,CASSIGTGGELRPQHF
TRBJ1-1,-,-,TRBV19,TGTGCCAGTAGTCCGACAGGATGGAGCACTGAAGCTTTCTTT,CASSPTGWSTEAFF
TRBJ1-1,-,-,TRBV19,TGTGCCAGTAGCCAAAACAGCGTACCTGAAGCTTTCTTT,CASSQNSVPEAFF
TRBJ2-7,few,TRBD2,TRBV27,TGTGCCAGCAGTCCCGGACTAGGGGCGGTATACGAGCAGTACTTC,CASSPGLGAVYEQYF
TRBJ1-3,few,-,TRBV5-1,TGCGCCAGCAGCTTGGGTCCGACAGACTCTGGAAACACCATATATTTT,CASSLGPTDSGNTIYF
TRBJ1-1,few,-,TRBV10-3,TGTGCCATCAGTGATCGGGAGATGAACACTGAAGCTTTCTTT,CAISDREMNTEAFF
TRBJ1-4,few,TRBD1,TRBV4-2,TGTGCCAGCAGCCAAGCCGCAGGGGGCACTAATGAAAAACTGTTTTTT,CASSQAAGGTNEKLFF
TRBJ2-1,few,-,TRBV2,TGTGCCAGCAGTGGACTCCGGAGCTCCTACAATGAGCAGTTCTTC,CASSGLRSSYNEQFF
TRBJ1-4,few,-,TRBV25-1,TGTGCCAGCAGTGGTATTGAAAAACTGTTTTTT,CASSGIEKLFF
TRBJ2-7,-,-,TRBV7-9,TGTGCCAGCAGCTTTCAGGCCGAGCAGTACTTC,CASSFQAEQYF
TRBJ1-1,-,TRBD1,TRBV6-5,TGTGCCAGCAGTTACGGGACAGCCGGGCCTGAAGCTTTCTTT,CASSYGTAGPEAFF
TRBJ2-5,-,-,TRBV18,TGTGCCAGCTCACCAGGGGCAGGGGATTTCGAGACCCAGTACTTC,CASSPGAGDFETQYF
TRBJ1-2,-,TRBD1,TRBV7-2,TGTGCCAGCAGCTTAGGGGGGACAGGGGCCTTTTCCAACTATGGCTACACCTTC,CASSLGGTGAFSNYGYTF
TRBJ2-5,-,TRBD2,TRBV7-8,TGTGCCAGCAGGACTAGCGGGGGGCCGGGGCAAGAGACCCAGTACTTC,CASRTSGGPGQETQYF
TRBJ2-5,few,-,TRBV28,TGTGCCAGCAGCACGACAGTGAGTCTTGGGGAGACCCAGTACTTC,CASSTTVSLGETQYF
TRBJ2-1,-,TRBD2,TRBV11-3,TGTGCCAGCAGCTTAGGACTAGCGGGGGTTCATGAGCAGTTCTTC,CASSLGLAGVHEQFF
TRBJ2-3,-,TRBD2,TRBV7-6,TGTGCCAGCAGCCCCGCCCGCCGGGGGGGAATCACAGATACGCAGTATTTT,CASSPARRGGITDTQYF
TRBJ1-1,-,-,TRBV13,TGTGCCAGCAAACGGGGGTTGAGCACTGAAGCTTTCTTT,CASKRGLSTEAFF
TRBJ2-5,-,TRBD2,TRBV6-1,TGTGCCAGCAGTGAACTAGCGGGGGGTATCCAAGAGACCCAGTACTTC,CASSELAGGIQETQYF
TRBJ2-5,-,-,TRBV7-2,TGTGCCAGCAGCCCGGACAACCCCCGTGAGACCCAGTACTTC,CASSPDNPRETQYF
TRBJ1-1,few,-,TRBV9,TGTGCCAGCAGCGTCAGGGCGGAGAACACTGAAGCTTTCTTT,CASSVRAENTEAFF